The 30 T cell receptor beta chains below were found in one sample sequenced in a study of T cells in Graves' hyperthyroidism and ophthalmopathy. The CDR3 regions of TCR beta were amplified from RNA transcripts. The HTBI set primed first-round TCR CDR3 RT-PCR. Each CDR3 protein is one row after TCRdb ran MiXCR on the multiplex PCR reads. The repertoire holds hundreds of thousands of distinct CDR3 sequences, with 12% to 15% as singletons. The sequencing sample was made of blood. Every receptor here comes from a woman younger than 30 with Graves' hyperthyroidism.

Ten or more counts support this clonotype. V gene TRBV20-1 combines with J gene TRBJ2-7; 9 positions match TRBD1. V was pared by 5 bases and J by 7 bases, with 3 bases of the junction left unmatched. This CDR3 has 11 amino acids. Germline loops: CDR1 DFQATT, CDR2 SNEGSKA (reference sequence). This CDR3 is CSAGTGREQYF. The CDR3 nucleotides are TGCAGTGCTGGGACAGGGAGGGAGCAGTACTTC.

This clonotype has a count of ten or more. In DNA, the CDR3 is TGTGCCACCAGCAGAGTCCCCTTATTATCCGGGACAGGGGATAAGAACACTGAAGCTTTCTTT. Encoded protein: CATSRVPLLSGTGDKNTEAFF. The rearrangement joins TRBV15 to TRBJ1-1; 10 bases are shared with TRBD1. V lost 1 base, J lost 1 base, and 18 bases stayed unmatched. This CDR3 contains 21 residues. The germline CDR1 and CDR2 sequences are LNHNV and YYDKDF (reference sequence).

This clonotype was seen many times. This chain's CDR3 is CASSLRGRDYNEQFF. DNA for the CDR3: TGTGCCAGCAGCTTACGAGGCCGAGATTACAATGAGCAGTTCTTC. The chain carries TRBV11-2 and TRBJ2-1; D is unclear. Trimming removed 2 bases at V and 4 bases at J, with 12 bases between. The CDR3 has 15 amino acids. In germline, CDR1 is SGHAT, CDR2 FQNNGV. The variable domain in full, completed from reference TRBV11-2 and TRBJ2-1, reads EAGVAQSPRYKIIEKRQSVAFWCNPISGHATLYWYQQILGQGPKLLIQFQNNGVVDDSQLPKDRFSAERLKGVDSTLKIQPAKLEDSAVYLCASSLRGRDYNEQFFGPGTRLTVL.

This clonotype was recorded at least ten times. The chain has TRBV11-2 and TRBJ2-7; D may be TRBD2 (5 bases). The CDR3 runs 15 residues. Trimming stripped 4 bases from V and 2 bases from J, with 15 bases between. Germline V gives CDR1 SGHAT, CDR2 FQNNGV. CDR3 nucleotides: TGTGCCAGCAGCTCCCTTGGGCGGGCCGCCTACGAGCAGTACTTC. It translates to CASSSLGRAAYEQYF.

This clonotype was detected only a few times. This chain uses TRBV11-2 with TRBJ2-6, with D perhaps matching TRBD1 (6 bases). The germline V gene encodes CDR1 SGHAT and CDR2 FQNNGV. CDR3 size: 16 residues. V lost 5 bases and J 0 bases, leaving 11 bases between the germline ends. In nucleotides, the CDR3 is TGTGCCAGCAGCCCAACAGGGTCCTCTGGGGCCAACGTCCTGACTTTC. Translation: CASSPTGSSGANVLTF. Using reference TRBV11-2 and TRBJ2-6 for the parts outside the CDR3, the full variable domain is EAGVAQSPRYKIIEKRQSVAFWCNPISGHATLYWYQQILGQGPKLLIQFQNNGVVDDSQLPKDRFSAERLKGVDSTLKIQPAKLEDSAVYLCASSPTGSSGANVLTFGAGSRLTVL.

In its sample, this clonotype was seen a few times. CDR3 DNA: TGTGCCAGCAGTGTGACAGGGGGCTTTAACTCACCCCTCCACTTT. Its translation: CASSVTGGFNSPLHF. The chain links TRBV6-1 to TRBJ1-6, with 10 bases matching TRBD1. The ends lost 4 bases at V and 10 bases at J; junction bases unmatched: 7. This CDR3 contains 15 residues. Germline values: CDR1 MNHNS, CDR2 SASEGT.

J is TRBJ2-5 and V is TRBV20-1, with 16 nucleotides matching TRBD2. The ends lost 5 bases at V and 4 bases at J; junction bases unmatched: 7. This CDR3 is 16 amino acids long. CDR1 is DFQATT and CDR2 is SNEGSKA in the germline V gene (reference sequence). CDR3 bases: TGCAGTGCTTCCTCCGGGACTAGCGGGGGGGGAGAGACCCAGTACTTC. Amino acid sequence: CSASSGTSGGGETQYF.

This clonotype was seen repeatedly, ten times or more. The chain recombines TRBV28 with TRBJ2-7; D uncertain. Trimming removed 6 bases from V and 6 bases from J, with 18 bases in between. The CDR3 loop spans 14 amino acids. Germline V gives CDR1 MDHEN, CDR2 SYDVKM. Written as DNA, the CDR3 is TGTGCCAGCAGAGATCTAGTGGCCGCCCGCGAGCAGTACTTC. Its translation: CASRDLVAAREQYF.

A few counts support this clonotype. The chain links TRBV7-9 to TRBJ2-1; a weak D match, TRBD1 (6 bases). Between the trimmed V and J ends, which lost 7 bases and 0 bases, there was a span of 10 bases. Germline values: CDR1 SEHNR, CDR2 FQNEAQ (reference sequence). The CDR3 sequence is 14 residues long. The CDR3 sequence: CASTTGSSYNEQFF. CDR3 coding DNA: TGTGCCAGCACCACAGGGAGCTCCTACAATGAGCAGTTCTTC.

This clonotype was counted ten times or more. J is TRBJ1-1 and V is TRBV7-8; 11 positions agree with TRBD1. V dropped 5 bases and J dropped 1; count of bases not matched to a gene: 6. There are 16 residues in the CDR3. CDR1 is SGHVS, CDR2 FQNEAQ, per germline. CDR3 bases: TGTGCCAGCAGCCGCTGGGACAGGGGGGAGAACACTGAAGCTTTCTTT. Translating gives CASSRWDRGENTEAFF.

This clonotype occurred a few times. The V call is TRBV27, the J call TRBJ2-1, with 14 nucleotides matching TRBD2. Germline-derived CDR1 and CDR2 are MNHEY and SMNVEV (reference sequence). V trimming: 4 bases; J trimming: 9 bases; junction bases outside the gene matches: 11. The CDR3 sequence is 17 residues long. The CDR3 coding sequence is TGTGCCAGCAGTTCCCCCGTCGGGACTAGCGGGAGAGTTGAGCAGTTCTTC. Protein sequence: CASSSPVGTSGRVEQFF.

This clonotype has at least ten counts. V and J are TRBV7-9 and TRBJ1-1; no clear D. The CDR3 totals 12 residues. V was pared by 8 bases and J by 0 bases, with 7 bases between. Germline CDR1 reads SEHNR; CDR2 reads FQNEAQ (reference sequence). CDR3 nucleotides: TGTGCCAGCTTCCCTGTGAACACTGAAGCTTTCTTT. This sequence encodes CASFPVNTEAFF.

This clonotype occurred many times. The J gene is TRBJ2-1, the V gene TRBV14, with D possibly being TRBD2 (7 bases). Per germline, CDR1 SGHDN and CDR2 FVKESK. The length of the CDR3 is 19 residues. V was shortened by 4 bases and J by 0 bases, with 22 bases between the two germline ends. The CDR3 bases are TGTGCCAGCAGCCCGGGGGGCGCCTACTTTGGAGGCTCCTACAATGAGCAGTTCTTC. Its translation is CASSPGGAYFGGSYNEQFF.

A note on this clonotype: One base away lies a much larger clone, so this may be a sequencing read error. The chain has TRBV11-3 and TRBJ2-7; D call uncertain. This CDR3 region has 14 residues. Germline V gives CDR1 SGHNT, CDR2 YENEEA. V dropped 2 bases and J dropped 7 bases, with 15 bases sitting between them. The CDR3 loop reads CASSLSSLANEQYF. The CDR3 nucleotides read TGTGCCAGCAGCTTATCATCCCTGGCCAATGAGCAGTACTTC.

This clonotype was counted many times. The chain carries TRBV30 and TRBJ1-1, with D hard to call. The CDR3 length is 15 residues. V was pared by 2 bases and J by 0 bases, with 13 bases between. The germline CDR1 and CDR2 sequences are GTSNPN and SVGIG (reference sequence). As DNA, the CDR3 is TGTGCCTGGAGTCGGACCCATGGGGTGAACACTGAAGCTTTCTTT. This translates into CAWSRTHGVNTEAFF.

This chain joins TRBV19 and TRBJ2-5; no firm D call. Trimming removed 4 bases from V and 0 bases from J, with 18 bases in between. Germline values: CDR1 LNHDA, CDR2 SQIVND (reference sequence). The CDR3 length is 17 residues. The CDR3 sequence: CASSTRLDRVYQETQYF. The CDR3 nucleotides read TGTGCCAGTAGTACTAGGTTGGACCGAGTGTACCAAGAGACCCAGTACTTC.

This clonotype has ten or more counts. The gene calls are TRBV6-1 and TRBJ2-1, with 8 positions matching TRBD2. V dropped 6 bases and J dropped 1; count of bases not matched to a gene: 8. This CDR3 is built from 16 residues. Germline lookup yields CDR1 MNHNS and CDR2 SASEGT. In nucleotides, the CDR3 is TGTGCCAGCAGCCCACCAGTAGCGGGGTCCTACAATGAGCAGTTCTTC. Encoded protein: CASSPPVAGSYNEQFF.

This clonotype occurred a few times. The gene calls are TRBV29-1 and TRBJ1-1; TRBD1 agrees at 9 bases. V trimming: 6 bases; J trimming: 1 base; junction bases outside the gene matches: 9. Germline CDR1 is SQVTM and CDR2 is ANQGSEA. The CDR3 consists of 15 residues. CDR3 residues: CSVGRTGVKNTEAFF. CDR3 nucleotide sequence: TGCAGCGTCGGAAGGACAGGGGTAAAGAACACTGAAGCTTTCTTT.

The V gene is TRBV4-3, the J gene TRBJ2-7; D might be TRBD1 or TRBD2, each matching 5 bases. V was clipped by 1 base and J by 0 bases, with 13 bases between them. CDR3 length: 16 residues. The V gene's germline CDR1 is LGHNA and CDR2 YSLEER. CDR3 in DNA: TGCGCCAGCAGCCAAGTATGGGGGTCCAACTCCTACGAGCAGTACTTC. It codes for CASSQVWGSNSYEQYF.

Ten or more counts support this clonotype. The gene calls are TRBV2 and TRBJ1-2, with no clear D. The CDR3 has 15 amino acids. From germline, CDR1 is SNHLY and CDR2 FYNNEI. V lost 0 bases and J lost 3, with 11 bases in between. The CDR3 spells CASSEARPSYYGYTF. The CDR3 DNA sequence: TGTGCCAGCAGTGAAGCGCGACCGAGTTACTATGGCTACACCTTC.

This clonotype was seen a handful of times. The CDR3 spells CASSQGHPGLQYF. The CDR3, as DNA: TGTGCCAGCAGCCAAGGACACCCAGGGCTTCAGTACTTC. The V and J genes are TRBV3-1 and TRBJ2-4; possibly TRBD1 for D (5 bases). Per the germline V gene, CDR1 is LGHDT and CDR2 is YNNKEL (reference sequence). V lost 1 base and J 11 bases, leaving 12 bases between the germline ends. There are 13 residues in the CDR3.

In its sample, this clonotype was seen a few times. The chain combines TRBV24-1 with TRBJ2-5; D is possibly TRBD1 (6 bases). Per germline, CDR1 KGHDR and CDR2 SFDVKD. The CDR3 extends over 14 amino acids. The ends were cut back, 2 bases at V and 0 bases at J, with 6 bases in the middle. The chain's CDR3 is CATSDWTDQETQYF. In DNA, the CDR3 is TGTGCCACCAGTGATTGGACAGACCAAGAGACCCAGTACTTC.

Ten or more counts support this clonotype. This sequence joins TRBV18 and TRBJ1-5; 7 bases line up with TRBD1. The germline V gene encodes CDR1 KGHSH and CDR2 LQKENI. The CDR3 runs to 14 residues. With V trimmed by 3 bases and J by 7 bases, 6 bases remained unmatched. The CDR3 reads CASSPDRVTQPQHF. DNA of the CDR3: TGTGCCAGCTCACCCGACAGGGTGACCCAGCCCCAGCATTTT.

This clonotype was seen at least ten times. CDR3 DNA: TGTGCCAGCAGCTTACCGGGGGGCGGTATGAACACTGAAGCTTTCTTT. Amino acids: CASSLPGGGMNTEAFF. This chain connects TRBV7-8 to TRBJ1-1; TRBD1 is a possible D gene (6 bases). The germline CDR1 and CDR2 sequences are SGHVS and FQNEAQ. V was cut by 2 bases and J by 0 bases, with 13 bases left in between. This CDR3 comprises 16 residues. The entire variable domain, with the rest obtained from reference TRBV7-8 and TRBJ1-1, is as follows: GAGVSQSPRYKVAKRGQDVALRCDPISGHVSLFWYQQALGQGPEFLTYFQNEAQLDKSGLPSDRFFAERPEGSVSTLKIQRTQQEDSAVYLCASSLPGGGMNTEAFFGQGTRLTVV.

In this sample, this clonotype turned up a few times. The V call is TRBV4-1, the J call TRBJ2-5, with D possibly being TRBD1 (5 bases). The V end lost 0 bases, the J end lost 1 base, and 24 bases lay between the germline ends. The CDR3 covers 20 residues. Germline V gives CDR1 MGHRA, CDR2 YSYEKL. CDR3 amino acids: CASSQEGRGRSATVQETQYF. Here the CDR3 DNA reads TGCGCCAGCAGCCAAGAAGGAAGGGGTCGATCCGCAACAGTCCAAGAGACCCAGTACTTC.

This sequence joins TRBV7-8 and TRBJ2-2, with D possibly being TRBD2 (6 bases). This CDR3 has 15 residues. Trimming shortened V by 2 bases and J by 6 bases, and 13 bases separated the two germline ends. In germline, CDR1 is SGHVS, CDR2 FQNEAQ. The CDR3 nucleotides read TGTGCCAGCAGCTTAATTGCACTAGCTGCCGGGGAGCTGTTTTTT. Translation: CASSLIALAAGELFF.

This clonotype was picked up many times. The rearrangement links TRBV6-2 or TRBV6-3 to TRBJ2-7; 8 bases are a match to TRBD1. V lost 6 bases, J lost 0 bases, and 7 bases stayed unmatched. The CDR3 has 15 residues. CDR1 and CDR2 from the germline V gene are MNHEY and SVGEGT. The CDR3 reads CASRRGTGSSYEQYF. The CDR3 nucleotides read TGTGCCAGCAGGCGCGGGACAGGCAGCTCCTACGAGCAGTACTTC.

This clonotype was detected ten times or more. V usage is TRBV30 and J usage is TRBJ1-1; D is possibly TRBD1 (5 bases). This CDR3 is built from 13 residues. Germline V gene data show CDR1 as GTSNPN and CDR2 as SVGIG (reference sequence). V shed 2 bases and J shed 4 bases, with 11 bases lying between them. DNA of the CDR3: TGTGCCTGGAGTTCCCAGGGTGGCACTGAAGCTTTCTTT. Translation: CAWSSQGGTEAFF.

The rearrangement uses TRBV27 and TRBJ2-1, with D tentatively TRBD1 or TRBD2 (5 bases each). The germline CDR1 and CDR2 sequences are MNHEY and SMNVEV (reference sequence). V was cut by 4 bases and J by 8 bases, with 21 bases left in between. The CDR3 runs 16 residues. CDR3 sequence (DNA): TGTGCCAGCAGTTCCCAGGGACCCCATTTGCGCGATGAGCAGTTCTTC. This gives the protein CASSSQGPHLRDEQFF.

The chain carries TRBV18 and TRBJ2-6; tentatively, D is TRBD2 (5 bases). The length of the CDR3 is 20 residues. V lost 0 bases and J 0 bases, leaving 18 bases between the germline ends. Germline-derived CDR1 and CDR2 are KGHSH and LQKENI. The CDR3 sequence is CASSPPKGSRPSSGANVLTF. Written as DNA, the CDR3 is TGTGCCAGCTCACCACCGAAAGGGAGCAGACCTAGCTCTGGGGCCAACGTCCTGACTTTC.